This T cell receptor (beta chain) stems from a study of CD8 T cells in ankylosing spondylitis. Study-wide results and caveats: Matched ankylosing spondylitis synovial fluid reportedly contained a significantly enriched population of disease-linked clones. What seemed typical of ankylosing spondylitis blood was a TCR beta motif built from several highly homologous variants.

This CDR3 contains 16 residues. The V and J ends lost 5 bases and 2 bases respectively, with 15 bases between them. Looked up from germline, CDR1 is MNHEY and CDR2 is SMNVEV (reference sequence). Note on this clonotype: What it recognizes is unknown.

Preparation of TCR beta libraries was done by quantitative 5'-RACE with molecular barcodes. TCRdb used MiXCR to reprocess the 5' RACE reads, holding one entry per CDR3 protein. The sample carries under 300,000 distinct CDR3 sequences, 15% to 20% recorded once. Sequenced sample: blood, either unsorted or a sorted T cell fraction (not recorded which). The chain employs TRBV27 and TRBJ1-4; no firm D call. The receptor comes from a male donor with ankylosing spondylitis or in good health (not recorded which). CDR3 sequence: CASSPRTGRTNEKLFF. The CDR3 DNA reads TGTGCCAGCAGTCCCAGGACGGGAAGGACTAATGAAAAACTGTTTTTT.